Below are 15 T cell receptor beta chains sequenced from a single sample in a study of blood T cell repertoires in COVID-19. Libraries were prepared by immunoSEQ multiplex PCR; TCRdb keeps only in-frame clonotypes and omits some of them. The sample has roughly 110,000 clones, more than 75% seen once; the top ten hold 4% to 5.5%. What was sequenced was peripheral blood. These TCRs come from a man aged 40-50 years with acute or convalescent COVID-19.

The V gene is TRBV6-2 or TRBV6-3, the J gene TRBJ1-6, with D uncertain. The CDR3 runs to 15 residues. V was clipped by 2 bases and J by 4 bases, with 9 bases between them. CDR1 and CDR2 (germline): MNHEY, SVGEGT. In nucleotides, the CDR3 is TGTGCCAGCAGTTACGGGAGGGATTATAATTCACCCCTCCACTTT. As protein: CASSYGRDYNSPLHF.

The V and J genes are TRBV7-9 and TRBJ2-7, with 9 bases lining up with TRBD1. Germline trimming cut 0 bases from V and 1 base from J; bases unmatched to any gene: 1. Germline loops: CDR1 SEHNR, CDR2 FQNEAQ (reference sequence). This CDR3 is built from 15 residues. Here the CDR3 reads CASSLAGTGSYEQYF. In DNA, the CDR3 is TGTGCCAGCAGCTTAGCCGGGACAGGGTCCTACGAGCAGTACTTC. Full variable domain (missing parts from reference TRBV7-9 and TRBJ2-7): DTGVSQNPRHKITKRGQNVTFRCDPISEHNRLYWYRQTLGQGPEFLTYFQNEAQLEKSRLLSDRFSAERPKGSFSTLEIQRTEQGDSAMYLCASSLAGTGSYEQYFGPGTRLTVT.

DNA for the CDR3: TGTGCCAGCAGTCCGGGACAGGGGGCTCGCCAAGAGACCCAGTACTTC. Protein sequence: CASSPGQGARQETQYF. The chain recombines TRBV5-4 with TRBJ2-5; TRBD1 agrees at 12 bases. This CDR3 comprises 16 residues. Germline values: CDR1 SGHNT, CDR2 YYREEE (reference sequence). The junction had 6 bases not matched to a gene; V was cut back by 5 bases and J by 1 base.

The V call is TRBV5-1, the J call TRBJ1-1; the D gene is possibly TRBD1 (5 bases). Germline loops: CDR1 SGHRS, CDR2 YFSETQ. This CDR3 has 15 amino acids. V dropped 4 bases and J dropped 0 bases, with 13 bases sitting between them. The CDR3 sequence: CASSPRQSMNTEAFF. The CDR3 region has the DNA TGCGCCAGCAGCCCACGACAGTCAATGAACACTGAAGCTTTCTTT.

CDR3 protein: CASSVARGTEAFF. In nucleotides, the CDR3 is TGCGCCAGCAGCGTGGCCCGGGGGACTGAAGCTTTCTTT. The chain is built from TRBV5-1 and TRBJ1-1, with D maybe TRBD1 (5 bases). Looked up from germline, CDR1 is SGHRS and CDR2 is YFSETQ. The V end lost 4 bases, the J end lost 5 bases, and 12 bases lay between the germline ends. CDR3 length: 13 amino acids.

The chain joins TRBV6-6 to TRBJ2-7, with 8 bases lining up with TRBD1. This CDR3 is built from 13 residues. After removal of 5 bases from V and 6 bases from J, the junction contained 6 bases not matched to a gene. Germline loops: CDR1 MNHNY, CDR2 SVGAGI (reference sequence). This chain's CDR3 is CASSQGQGAEQYF. Written as DNA, the CDR3 is TGTGCCAGCAGTCAAGGACAGGGAGCCGAGCAGTACTTC.

The chain recombines TRBV5-5 with TRBJ2-7; the match to TRBD2 covers 11 bases. The V segment lost 5 bases and the J segment 4 bases; nucleotides outside the gene matches: 14. The CDR3 has 17 amino acids. The germline gives CDR1 SGHKS, CDR2 YYEKEE (reference sequence). The CDR3 sequence is CASRSLAGGTQMYEQYF. DNA for the CDR3: TGTGCCAGCAGGAGCCTAGCGGGGGGCACCCAGATGTACGAGCAGTACTTC.

The chain carries TRBV24-1 and TRBJ2-3, with TRBD2 matching over 11 bases. V dropped 4 bases and J dropped 1; count of bases not matched to a gene: 6. Germline assignment: CDR1 KGHDR and CDR2 SFDVKD. This CDR3 has 17 residues. DNA for the CDR3: TGTGCCACCAGTGACCGGGGGACTAGCGGCCGCACAGATACGCAGTATTTT. This codes for CATSDRGTSGRTDTQYF.

The V gene is TRBV10-3, the J gene TRBJ2-7, with 11 bases that match TRBD2. Unmatched junction bases numbered 4, after V lost 6 bases and J lost 3 bases. Germline V CDR1 and CDR2: ENHRY, SYGVKD. The CDR3 contains 14 residues. CDR3 protein: CAIRSGTSGYEQYF. The CDR3 DNA reads TGTGCCATCAGATCCGGGACTAGCGGCTACGAGCAGTACTTC.

The chain has TRBV21-1 and TRBJ1-5; TRBD1, the table's D call, lacks a check against the DNA. TRBV21-1 is an annotated pseudogene. The CDR3 totals 14 residues. CDR3 DNA sequence: TGTGCCAGCAGTTGGGACAGGGGCAATCAGCCCCAGCATTTT. It translates to CASSWDRGNQPQHF.

The chain has TRBV4-3 and TRBJ2-2, with D tentatively TRBD1 (6 bases). The CDR3 spans 15 residues. The V gene's germline CDR1 is LGHNA and CDR2 YSLEER. V was pared by 1 base and J by 1 base, with 7 bases between. The CDR3 DNA follows: TGCGCCAGCAGCCAAGGGGGGCAGAACACCGGGGAGCTGTTTTTT. It encodes CASSQGGQNTGELFF.

The chain recombines TRBV20-1 with TRBJ1-4, with a tentative D call TRBD1 (6 bases). V dropped 3 bases and J dropped 8 bases, with 16 bases sitting between them. Germline values: CDR1 DFQATT, CDR2 SNEGSKA (reference sequence). This CDR3 comprises 14 residues. The CDR3: CSASQDSVWEKLFF. DNA for the CDR3: TGCAGTGCTAGTCAGGACAGTGTGTGGGAAAAACTGTTTTTT.

This chain uses TRBV27 with TRBJ2-2; D perhaps matches TRBD1 (5 bases). The germline CDR1 and CDR2 sequences are MNHEY and SMNVEV (reference sequence). This CDR3 contains 13 residues. The V and J ends lost 3 bases and 10 bases respectively, with 12 bases between them. The CDR3 reads CASSLLGPEELFF. CDR3 sequence (DNA): TGTGCCAGCAGTTTGTTGGGGCCCGAGGAGCTGTTTTTT.

The chain couples TRBV2 to TRBJ2-5; maybe TRBD2 (6 bases). Trimming took off 3 bases at V and 4 bases at J, with 6 bases between the two ends. CDR3 length: 12 amino acids. CDR1 and CDR2 (germline): SNHLY, FYNNEI. CDR3 nucleotide sequence: TGTGCCAGCAGTGAGGGGGGAGAGACCCAGTACTTC. This translates into CASSEGGETQYF.

This clone was recorded only once. This rearrangement joins TRBV30 to TRBJ1-4; TRBD1 matches 7 bases. V dropped 2 bases and J dropped 5; count of bases not matched to a gene: 8. From germline, CDR1 is GTSNPN and CDR2 SVGIG (reference sequence). The CDR3 is made up of 15 amino acids. The CDR3 region is CAWSWGRGANEKLFF. CDR3 DNA sequence: TGTGCCTGGAGTTGGGGCAGGGGGGCGAATGAAAAACTGTTTTTT.